This T cell receptor beta chain is drawn from a study of Ad26.COV2.S vaccination and SARS-CoV-2 variants. Measured with immunoSEQ multiplex PCR; TCRdb has only the in-frame clones, and not every one. Among about 680,000 clones listed, approximately 88% were seen once. Study-wide findings and caveats: Reportedly, after vaccination the spike-specific CD8+ and CD4+ T cell responses displayed substantial breadth.

The treatment denotes: 15 to 20 received Ad26.COV2.S at low or high dose, single or two shots; roughly five received placebo; per-sample allocation not given. Each sample was drawn 63 days after the first injection (of vaccine or placebo). The CDR3 extends over 11 amino acids. Trimming left V 4 bases short and J 1 base short, with 1 base between. As regards this clone: Its antigen remains unknown.

This sequence was found in a person aged 18 to 65 who received the Ad26.COV2.S COVID-19 vaccine or a placebo. V and J are TRBV12-3 or TRBV12-4 and TRBJ1-1; D gene unclear. Sequenced here: peripheral blood, sampled in a trial of Ad26.COV2.S vaccine versus placebo. This CDR3 reads CASSSNTEAFF. CDR3 coding DNA: TGTGCCAGCAGTTCGAACACTGAAGCTTTCTTT.